The source of this T cell receptor (beta chain) is a study of shared clonotypes between healthy human individuals (dated by TCRdb to 2020 to 2022). Regarding the study in general: Two women and a few men aged 18 to 49 years were included in the cohort. For each donor, CD4 naive and CD4 memory were each given three plates, CD8 naive was given two plates, and CD8 memory was given one plate. To estimate repertoire size and how much clonotype sharing occurs between individuals, the study deeply sequenced the blood TCR repertoires of about five healthy adults. Different laboratories and diverse techniques were used to prepare libraries and sequence TCR repertoires, to increase sequencing depth and limit assay-specific biases. Between about 0.85 and 8.9 billion PBMCs per donor were obtained by leukapheresis. Broader findings and caveats from the paper: Naive subsets generally had larger estimated clonotype richness than memory subsets did. Incomplete sequencing was indicated by rarefaction of sorted-subset datasets, despite the large sequencing depth. Because the study included only a small number of donors, the genetic and exposure-history diversity represented was limited. Higher generation probabilities were observed for clonotypes shared by all four sorted-subset donors than for non-shared clonotypes. Only blood was sampled, and tissue TCR repertoires likely differ from those in blood. About 5% of naive CD4, 3.5% of naive CD8, approximately 2.2% of memory CD4, and around 0.42% of memory CD8 clonotypes were shared across several donors. Pairwise subsampling led to the expectation that sequencing depth would affect the degree of clonotype sharing among donors.

CDR1 is given as SGHRS and CDR2 as YFSETQ, both from the germline V gene. The V end loses 3 bases and the J end loses 3 bases, and a stretch of 13 bases separates them. The CDR3 spans 14 residues, from the cysteine through the phenylalanine. The CDR3 DNA has 42 bases and is translated from base 1. Using the deep immunoSEQ assay, TCR CDR3 regions were amplified from genomic DNA by multiplex PCR. Extracted genomic DNA from each cell subset was distributed evenly across all wells of several immunoSEQ 96-well plates, and each plate was treated as a replicate. For sorted subsets, 150 to 200 ng genomic DNA, equal to tens of thousands of T cell genomes, was loaded into each replicate PCR. Purified libraries were quantified with a Qubit 3.0 fluorometer, sized on a Bioanalyzer 2100, and re-quantified with the KAPA Library Quantification kit. Every immunoSEQ 96-well plate was sequenced on a dedicated single-read 150-cycle Illumina NextSeq 550 flow cell. In the paper's pipeline: Because only junctional sequences without quality scores were contained in the immunoSEQ output, filtering matching that applied to full-length reads could not be performed. Sequences were annotated with PyIR, a Python wrapper for IgBLAST v1.9, and V/J genes and CDR3 were assigned using IMGT germline references. Any read was removed if the V/J assignment was weak (E-value above 1e-6), the CDR3 was missing, or the read contained stop codons, out-of-frame junctions, or ambiguous translated residues. A V3J clonotype was defined by an identical inferred V gene, J gene, and CDR3 amino acid sequence. Percentage overlap between repertoires was calculated by dividing the number of shared unique clonotypes by the size of the smaller repertoire. Three approaches were used to assess repertoire richness: RTK rarefaction, the Chao1 estimator, and Recon v2.1 estimates of unobserved clonotypes. Generation probabilities were computed with OLGA for all TCRbeta clonotypes obtained by the gDNA method from several donors. TCRdb re-hosts the immuneACCESS table, in-frame sequences only. Its copies lack some clones; in the studies checked, an unresolved V gene accounts for under half of them, and the cause for the rest is not known. Clone size and the V and J calls come from that table; the DNA yielded D and trimming. The sample table lists 400,000 to 600,000 clones, roughly 95% of them with a count of one. Clones ranked in the top ten supply 0.055% to 0.075% of the sample.

Donors were healthy HIV-negative adults with no recently reported acute infections or vaccinations. Every donor was a Caucasian adult residing in Nashville, Tennessee, USA. CD4+ T cells were enriched through magnetic negative selection, after which naive cells were positively selected on CD45RA and the remaining negative fraction served as the memory subset. After blood collection by leukapheresis, PBMCs were isolated using Ficoll-Histopaque density gradient centrifugation and then cryopreserved in the vapor phase of liquid nitrogen. Analytical flow cytometry was used to check the purity and quantity of each magnetically sorted T cell population. Genomic DNA was isolated from each sorted fraction and quantified by UV absorbance on a Nanodrop 2000c. Comment on this clone: It lacks a known antigen. Nothing much larger sits one base from this clone, and base qualities are not available. The sample contains more than one DNA sequence encoding this CDR3.

Sample: naive CD4+ T cells sorted from blood. The label giving this sample's cell subset or site can be read as: CD45RA+ positively selected. This chain is built from TRBV5-1 and TRBJ2-7; TRBD1 might be the D gene, on 7 matching bases. This TCR was recovered from a woman in her 30s in good health. The DNA reads TGCGCCAGCAGCTACGGGCAGGGGGGCTACGAGCAGTACTTC. It translates as CASSYGQGGYEQYF. This CDR3, with the reference TRBV5-1 and TRBJ2-7 proteins standing in past its ends, gives the full variable domain KAGVTQTPRYLIKTRGQQVTLSCSPISGHRSVSWYQQTPGQGLQFLFEYFSETQRNKGNFPGRFSGRQFSNSRSEMNVSTLELGDSALYLCASSYGQGGYEQYFGPGTRLTVT.